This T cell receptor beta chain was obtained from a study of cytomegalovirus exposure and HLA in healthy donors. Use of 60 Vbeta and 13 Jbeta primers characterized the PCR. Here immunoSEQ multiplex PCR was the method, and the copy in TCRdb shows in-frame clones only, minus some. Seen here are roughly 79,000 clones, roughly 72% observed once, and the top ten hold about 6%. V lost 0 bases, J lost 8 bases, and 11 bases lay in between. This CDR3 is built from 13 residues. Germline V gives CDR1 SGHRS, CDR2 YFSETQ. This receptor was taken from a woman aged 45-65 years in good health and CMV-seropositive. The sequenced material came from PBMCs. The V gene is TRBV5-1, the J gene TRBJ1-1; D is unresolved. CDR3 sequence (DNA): TGCGCCAGCAGCTTGGGTTCGGAGGGAGAAGCTTTCTTT. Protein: CASSLGSEGEAFF.